This T cell receptor (beta chain) came from a study of blood T cell repertoires in COVID-19. Study in general: The United States, Italy and Spain supplied acute and convalescent COVID-19 samples. T cells, B-cell-depleted T cells, or PBMCs supplied cDNA or gDNA.

This clone has just one count. The sample contains more than one DNA sequence encoding this CDR3. There are 15 residues in the CDR3. The germline CDR1 and CDR2 sequences are SGDLS and YYNGEE. With 4 bases removed from V and 0 bases from J, the gap between germline ends came to 14 bases. Authors' analysis steps: How many nucleated cells were present was estimated from reference gene primer amplification. Measured with immunoSEQ multiplex PCR; TCRdb has only the in-frame clones, and not every one. The V and J calls and clone size were taken over from that table, and D and trimming were inferred from the DNA. The sample lists about 190,000 clones, roughly three quarters seen once, with 17% in the top ten.

Sample: peripheral blood. The chain uses TRBV9 and TRBJ2-7; tentatively, D is TRBD2 (6 bases). This sequence originates from a man aged 60 to 75 with active or convalescent COVID-19. CDR3 residues: CASSPQAGGSYEQYF. The CDR3, as DNA: TGTGCCAGCAGCCCCCAAGCGGGCGGCTCCTACGAGCAGTACTTC.